These T cell receptor beta chains were read from a single sample in a study of cytomegalovirus exposure and HLA in healthy donors. Sequencing was performed with immunoSEQ multiplex PCR; in TCRdb, only in-frame clones are kept and a portion is missing. The data show fewer than 200,000 clones, with about 70% seen just once and around 4.5% held by the top ten. Material: PBMCs. The receptors here all came from a woman under 30 in good health and CMV-seropositive. The CDR3 runs from the conserved cysteine through the conserved F or W. Each record gives: V gene, clone size, D gene, J gene, CDR3 protein, CDR3 DNA. A D gene is named only where the DNA matches it firmly. A clone size is listed for some rows: how often the clone was seen (once, few, many), or a class if it is expanded.

TRBV7-8	few	NA	TRBJ1-5	CASSSVPPQGSNQPQHF	TGTGCCAGCAGCTCCGTTCCACCACAGGGCAGCAATCAGCCCCAGCATTTT
TRBV28	NA	TRBD1	TRBJ2-2	CASSWGGTGEDTGELFF	TGTGCCAGCAGTTGGGGCGGGACAGGGGAAGACACCGGGGAGCTGTTTTTT
TRBV27	NA	TRBD2	TRBJ2-1	CASSALLAGVLNEQFF	TGTGCCAGCAGTGCCTTACTAGCGGGGGTCCTCAATGAGCAGTTCTTC
TRBV5-6	NA	TRBD1	TRBJ1-1	CASSPGTGLENTEAFF	TGTGCCAGCAGCCCCGGGACAGGGCTCGAGAACACTGAAGCTTTCTTT
TRBV27	few	TRBD2	TRBJ2-2	CASSMSSGSLPTGELFF	TGTGCCAGCAGTATGTCTAGCGGGAGTTTACCCACCGGGGAGCTGTTTTTT
TRBV7-9	NA	NA	TRBJ2-7	CSSQASGGEQYF	TGTTCCAGCCAAGCTTCGGGTGGCGAGCAGTACTTC
TRBV5-1	NA	NA	TRBJ1-4	CASSLMGRGINEKLFF	TGCGCCAGCAGCCTTATGGGGAGGGGGATTAATGAAAAACTGTTTTTT
TRBV6-5	NA	NA	TRBJ2-4	CASTTPGINIQYF	TGTGCCAGCACGACCCCCGGGATAAACATTCAGTACTTC
TRBV6-5	NA	NA	TRBJ1-3	CASSSGRPGGNTIYF	TGTGCCAGCAGCTCGGGCAGGCCGGGGGGAAACACCATATATTTT
TRBV5-6	once	TRBD1	TRBJ2-5	CASSLVRRAGGLETQYF	TGTGCCAGCAGCTTGGTCCGGAGGGCAGGGGGCCTTGAGACCCAGTACTTC
TRBV7-8	NA	NA	TRBJ1-2	CASSLVGQDYGYTF	TGTGCCAGCAGCTTAGTGGGACAAGACTATGGCTACACCTTC
TRBV5-6	NA	NA	TRBJ1-6	CASSLLANSPLHF	TGTGCCAGCAGCTTGCTGGCTAATTCACCCCTCCACTTT
TRBV12-5	NA	TRBD2	TRBJ2-5	CASGSTSGGPEQETQYF	TGTGCTAGTGGCTCTACTAGCGGGGGGCCAGAACAAGAGACCCAGTACTTC
TRBV2	NA	NA	TRBJ1-2	CASSEALPGGGGGYTF	TGTGCCAGCAGTGAAGCGCTTCCCGGGGGAGGAGGTGGCTACACCTTC
TRBV6-6	NA	NA	TRBJ1-2	CASSPPGSGYTF	TGTGCCAGCAGCCCCCCAGGATCCGGCTACACCTTC
TRBV28	NA	NA	TRBJ1-2	CASSFPEANYGYTF	TGTGCCAGCAGTTTTCCAGAAGCTAACTATGGCTACACCTTC
TRBV27	NA	NA	TRBJ1-2	CASSLSIQGLHYGYTF	TGTGCCAGCAGTTTATCAATCCAGGGCCTTCACTATGGCTACACCTTC
TRBV10-3	NA	TRBD1	TRBJ2-3	CAISDLQGESDTQYF	TGTGCCATCAGTGACTTACAGGGGGAGTCAGATACGCAGTATTTT
TRBV7-2	NA	NA	TRBJ1-1	CASSQTPDRRNVAFF	TGTGCCAGCAGCCAAACCCCCGACAGGAGGAATGTTGCTTTCTTT
TRBV27	few	TRBD2	TRBJ2-7	CVSSLTLSGMVYEQYF	TGTGTCAGCAGTTTAACTCTGAGCGGGATGGTCTACGAGCAGTACTTC
TRBV9	NA	NA	TRBJ2-1	CASSVEQLGRRQFF	TGTGCCAGCAGCGTAGAGCAATTGGGGCGGAGGCAGTTCTTC
TRBV19	NA	TRBD1	TRBJ1-2	CASSIARDSHYGYTF	TGTGCCAGTAGTATAGCCCGGGACAGCCACTATGGCTACACCTTC